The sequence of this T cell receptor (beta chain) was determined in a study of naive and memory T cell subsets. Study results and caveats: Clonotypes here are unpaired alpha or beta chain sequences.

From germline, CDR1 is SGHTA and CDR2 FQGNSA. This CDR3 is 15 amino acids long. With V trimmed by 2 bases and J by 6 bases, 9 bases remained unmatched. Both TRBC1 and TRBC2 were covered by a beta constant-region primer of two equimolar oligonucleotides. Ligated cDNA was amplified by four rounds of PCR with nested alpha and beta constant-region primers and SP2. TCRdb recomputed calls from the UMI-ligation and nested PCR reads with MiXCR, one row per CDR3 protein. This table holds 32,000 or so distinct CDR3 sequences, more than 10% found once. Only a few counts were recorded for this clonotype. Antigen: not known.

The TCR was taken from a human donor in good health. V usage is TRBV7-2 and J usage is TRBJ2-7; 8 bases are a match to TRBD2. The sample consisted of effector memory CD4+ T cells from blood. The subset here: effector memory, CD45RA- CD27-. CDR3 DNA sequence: TGTGCCAGCAGCTTATTTGCGGGGGCGGGAGGCGAGCAGTACTTC. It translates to CASSLFAGAGGEQYF.